This TCR beta chain was sequenced during a study of CXCR3-negative and CXCR3-positive naive CD8 T cells. Study results and limitations: CXCR3-positive naive cells had TRB CDR3s that were more hydrophobic than CXCR3-negative naive cells had.

TRB cDNA was prepared as libraries by UMI-labeled 5' RACE. TCRdb reprocessed the 5' RACE reads and keeps a single row for each CDR3 protein, giving no DNA. This sample's table reports over 95,000 distinct CDR3 sequences. Notes on this clonotype: Antigen specificity is unknown.

Germline loops: CDR1 SGHNT, CDR2 YENEEA. This CDR3 is 19 amino acids long. The sequenced sample was naive CXCR3+ CD8+ T cells from blood. Subset of the sample: CD45RO-CCR7+CD27+CD95- naive CD8+ T cells expressing CXCR3 (TNR3+). The chain carries TRBV11-3 and TRBJ2-3. This TCR came from a human donor in good health. Some clones in this sample may be carry-over from other donors' samples. The CDR3: CASAEPRLPTPRQLDTQYF.